The clone carrying this T cell receptor beta chain was detected ten times or more. Its antigen is unidentified. This sample was taken from a study of blood T cells in healthy people across ages. Study-wide results and limits: Per million T cells, TCR beta diversity dropped about linearly as age rose.

A second PCR of roughly 7 to 11 cycles used a sample-barcoded 5' primer and a J-beta primer mix. TCRdb redid the calling of the 5' RACE reads with MiXCR, one entry per CDR3 protein. The sample lists about 810,000 distinct CDR3 sequences; roughly 35% were seen once. In germline, CDR1 is SQVTM, CDR2 ANQGSEA. The V end was cut by 2 bases, the J end by 4 bases, with 11 bases between. The CDR3 extends over 13 amino acids. The authors isolated at least 6 million PBMCs per sample. The chain couples TRBV29-1 to TRBJ2-5; D is possibly TRBD1 or TRBD2 (6 bases each). Material for sequencing was blood. The source of this sequence is a young man in good health. Here the CDR3 DNA reads TGCAGCGTTGAAAGGGGGGCGGGAGAGACCCAGTACTTC. This translates into CSVERGAGETQYF. The whole variable domain, remainder taken from reference TRBV29-1 and TRBJ2-5, is SAVISQKPSRDICQRGTSLTIQCQVDSQVTMMFWYRQQPGQSLTLIATANQGSEATYESGFVIDKFPISRPNLTFSTLTVSNMSPEDSSIYLCSVERGAGETQYFGPGTRLLVL.